One sample yielded the 21 T cell receptor beta chains listed below, sequenced in a study of OX40 agonist ivuxolimab in advanced cancers. Sequenced by immunoSEQ multiplex PCR; TCRdb stores in-frame clones only, minus some. The sample yields 74,000 or so clones, about 93% seen once. Sequenced here: CD4+ or CD8+ T cells sorted from blood, sampled in a trial of the OX40 agonist ivuxolimab. The receptors derive from an adult with an advanced solid tumor such as melanoma, head and neck, liver or kidney cancer.

The chain has TRBV5-1 and TRBJ2-1, with D unclear. CDR3 size: 13 residues. The germline gives CDR1 SGHRS, CDR2 YFSETQ. V lost 4 bases to trimming and J lost 5 bases, with 10 bases between them. The CDR3 nucleotides are TGCGCCAGCAGCCCCGGATCAAACAATGAGCAGTTCTTC. The encoded protein is CASSPGSNNEQFF. The variable domain in full, with the rest retrieved from reference TRBV5-1 and TRBJ2-1, is KAGVTQTPRYLIKTRGQQVTLSCSPISGHRSVSWYQQTPGQGLQFLFEYFSETQRNKGNFPGRFSGRQFSNSRSEMNVSTLELGDSALYLCASSPGSNNEQFFGPGTRLTVL.

The V call is TRBV4-1, the J call TRBJ2-7, with D tentatively TRBD1 (6 bases). Germline CDR1 MGHRA, CDR2 YSYEKL. This CDR3 spans 16 amino acids. Trimming cost V 0 bases and J 4 bases, with 16 bases left between them. CDR3 amino acids: CASSQDQAGEWYEQYF. The CDR3 DNA is TGCGCCAGCAGCCAAGATCAAGCAGGGGAATGGTACGAGCAGTACTTC.

This chain's CDR3 is CASSAGNEETQYF. CDR3 in DNA: TGTGCCAGCAGCGCGGGGAACGAGGAGACCCAGTACTTC. This chain connects TRBV2 to TRBJ2-5; D is possibly TRBD2 (6 bases). The V and J ends lost 6 bases and 5 bases respectively, with 13 bases between them. This CDR3 spans 13 amino acids. Germline V gene lookup returns CDR1 SNHLY and CDR2 FYNNEI.

This chain links TRBV10-3 with TRBJ1-6; a weak D match, TRBD1 (6 bases). With 6 bases removed from V and 7 bases from J, the gap between germline ends came to 13 bases. Germline V lookup: CDR1 ENHRY, CDR2 SYGVKD. The CDR3 is made up of 14 amino acids. CDR3 sequence reads: CAIREGGGNSPLHF. The CDR3 coding sequence is TGTGCCATCAGGGAGGGAGGGGGAAATTCACCCCTCCACTTT.

The chain is built from TRBV9 and TRBJ2-5; 12 nucleotides line up with TRBD2. The junction had 10 bases not matched to a gene; V was cut back by 5 bases and J by 2 bases. The CDR3 is made up of 17 amino acids. Looked up from germline, CDR1 is SGDLS and CDR2 is YYNGEE. As DNA, the CDR3 is TGTGCCAGCAGTGCAGTCGGGCTAGCGGGGGGGCAAGAGACCCAGTACTTC. Translating gives CASSAVGLAGGQETQYF. Variable domain in full (rest from reference TRBV9 and TRBJ2-5): DSGVTQTPKHLITATGQRVTLRCSPRSGDLSVYWYQQSLDQGLQFLIQYYNGEERAKGNILERFSAQQFPDLHSELNLSSLELGDSALYFCASSAVGLAGGQETQYFGPGTRLLVL.

This clone was seen once. This sequence joins TRBV5-4 and TRBJ2-7; D is unresolved. Trimming took off 0 bases at V and 3 bases at J, with 4 bases between the two ends. The CDR3 length is 12 residues. In germline, CDR1 is SGHNT, CDR2 YYREEE (reference sequence). The CDR3 sequence: CASSLVNYEQYF. In DNA form, the CDR3 reads TGTGCCAGCAGCTTGGTGAACTACGAGCAGTACTTC.

This clone was detected only once. The chain links TRBV7-9 to TRBJ2-3; 15 nucleotides line up with TRBD2. The CDR3 spans 19 residues. The germline V gene encodes CDR1 SEHNR and CDR2 FQNEAQ (reference sequence). The V gene end was trimmed by 1 base and the J gene end by 0 bases; junction bases not matched to a gene: 5. The CDR3 DNA reads TGTGCCAGCAGCTTAGTGGGACTAGCGGGAGGCACTAGCACAGATACGCAGTATTTT. Its protein product is CASSLVGLAGGTSTDTQYF. Full variable domain (outside the CDR3, taken from reference TRBV7-9 and TRBJ2-3): DTGVSQNPRHKITKRGQNVTFRCDPISEHNRLYWYRQTLGQGPEFLTYFQNEAQLEKSRLLSDRFSAERPKGSFSTLEIQRTEQGDSAMYLCASSLVGLAGGTSTDTQYFGPGTRLTVL.

J is TRBJ1-2 and V is TRBV7-9; 7 bases fit TRBD1. The germline V gene encodes CDR1 SEHNR and CDR2 FQNEAQ (reference sequence). Germline trimming cut 0 bases from V and 5 bases from J; bases unmatched to any gene: 3. This CDR3 is built from 14 residues. CDR3 nucleotide sequence: TGTGCCAGCAGCTTAGCAGGGGGCGCGTATGGCTACACCTTC. Translating it yields CASSLAGGAYGYTF. Full variable domain (rest looked up from reference TRBV7-9 and TRBJ1-2): DTGVSQNPRHKITKRGQNVTFRCDPISEHNRLYWYRQTLGQGPEFLTYFQNEAQLEKSRLLSDRFSAERPKGSFSTLEIQRTEQGDSAMYLCASSLAGGAYGYTFGSGTRLTVV.

This chain joins TRBV9 and TRBJ2-7; D may be TRBD2 (7 bases). CDR1 is SGDLS and CDR2 is YYNGEE in the germline V gene. Deletions cut 0 bases from V and 2 bases from J, with 12 bases between. The CDR3 length is 15 residues. For the CDR3, the DNA is TGTGCCAGCAGCGTAGCTAAGGGGGGGCCCTACGAGCAGTACTTC. Amino acid sequence: CASSVAKGGPYEQYF.

The chain combines TRBV18 with TRBJ2-3; D uncertain. Between the trimmed V and J ends, which lost 4 bases and 6 bases, there was a span of 8 bases. This CDR3 is built from 12 residues. Germline V CDR1 and CDR2: KGHSH, LQKENI. DNA of the CDR3: TGTGCCAGCTCACGTATGGGGGATACGCAGTATTTT. This gives the protein CASSRMGDTQYF.

The chain employs TRBV7-2 and TRBJ1-6, with D unclear. Germline values: CDR1 SGHTA, CDR2 FQGNSA. The CDR3 runs to 11 residues. Between the trimmed V and J ends, which lost 3 bases and 9 bases, there was a span of 3 bases. The CDR3 loop reads CASSFSSPLHF. The CDR3 region has the DNA TGTGCCAGCAGCTTTTCTTCACCCCTCCACTTT.

This clone has only a few counts. The chain couples TRBV9 to TRBJ1-2; 9 positions agree with TRBD1. J gave up 8 bases and V 4 bases, and 9 bases lay outside the gene matches. CDR3 length: 14 residues. Per the germline V gene, CDR1 is SGDLS and CDR2 is YYNGEE. Here the CDR3 DNA reads TGTGCCAGCAGCACGTCGGGACAGGGAAACGGCTACACCTTC. It codes for CASSTSGQGNGYTF.

This rearrangement joins TRBV27 to TRBJ2-1; no clear D. V lost 3 bases and J 7 bases, leaving 10 bases between the germline ends. CDR3 length: 13 amino acids. Germline CDR1 is MNHEY and CDR2 is SMNVEV (reference sequence). CDR3 sequence: CASSFSYFNEQFF. The CDR3 DNA reads as TGTGCCAGCAGTTTTTCCTATTTTAATGAGCAGTTCTTC.

This clone was seen a single time. The genes are TRBV27 and TRBJ2-2; 7 nucleotides agree with TRBD1. The CDR3 has 14 residues. In germline, CDR1 is MNHEY, CDR2 SMNVEV (reference sequence). Trimming took 3 bases from V and 3 from J; bases not matched to a gene: 1. The CDR3 DNA sequence: TGTGCCAGCAGTTTTACAGGGGACACCGGGGAGCTGTTTTTT. This codes for CASSFTGDTGELFF.

The CDR3 bases are TGTGCCAGCAGCTCCCCGGGGGTCTCCTACGAGCAGTACTTC. Translated: CASSSPGVSYEQYF. The rearrangement joins TRBV7-8 to TRBJ2-7, with D possibly matching TRBD2 (6 bases). The CDR3 contains 14 residues. Germline V gives CDR1 SGHVS, CDR2 FQNEAQ. Deletions cut 4 bases from V and 0 bases from J, with 10 bases between.

The chain is built from TRBV27 and TRBJ2-7; 11 bases are shared with TRBD2. CDR1 and CDR2 from the germline V gene are MNHEY and SMNVEV (reference sequence). The CDR3 length is 16 residues. Trimming removed 6 bases from V and 0 bases from J; junction bases left unmatched: 7. CDR3 sequence: CASRERLAGFSYEQYF. The CDR3 DNA follows: TGTGCCAGCAGGGAGAGACTAGCGGGGTTCTCCTACGAGCAGTACTTC.

J is TRBJ2-7 and V is TRBV4-1; 10 nucleotides align to TRBD1. The CDR3 consists of 17 residues. From germline, CDR1 is MGHRA and CDR2 YSYEKL. The V and J ends lost 0 bases and 3 bases, in that order; junction bases with no gene match: 8. Here the CDR3 DNA reads TGCGCCAGCAGCCAAGATTTTCTGGACAGGGGGAACTACGAGCAGTACTTC. This gives the protein CASSQDFLDRGNYEQYF.

The CDR3: CASSQGGRGGEQFF. The CDR3 nucleotides read TGCGCCAGCAGCCAAGGGGGGCGCGGGGGTGAGCAGTTCTTC. The rearrangement links TRBV4-1 to TRBJ2-1; tentative D call: TRBD2 (7 bases). Germline CDR1 and CDR2: MGHRA and YSYEKL. Trimming cost V 1 base and J 9 bases, with 13 bases left between them. CDR3 length: 14 residues.

The chain is built from TRBV15 and TRBJ2-7, with 9 bases matching TRBD1. Germline CDR1 LNHNV, CDR2 YYDKDF (reference sequence). Losses at the gene ends were 0 bases for V and 1 base for J; bases not matched to a gene: 4. This CDR3 has 16 amino acids. The CDR3 loop is CATSRDLGTGSYEQYF. CDR3 bases: TGTGCCACCAGCAGAGATCTCGGGACAGGGTCCTACGAGCAGTACTTC.

The chain uses TRBV5-8 and TRBJ1-1; D is unclear. Germline-derived CDR1 and CDR2 are SGHTS and YDEGEE. There are 17 residues in the CDR3. Trimming removed 0 bases from V and 0 bases from J, with 15 bases in between. The chain's CDR3 is CASSLGGVRIMNTEAFF. Written as DNA, the CDR3 is TGTGCCAGCAGCTTGGGCGGGGTTAGGATCATGAACACTGAAGCTTTCTTT.

V and J are TRBV27 and TRBJ1-4; D not certain. Trimming took 4 bases from V and 0 from J, leaving 9 bases between them. CDR1 is MNHEY and CDR2 is SMNVEV in the germline V gene (reference sequence). The CDR3 contains 15 residues. The CDR3 here is CASSSLTTTNEKLFF. CDR3 sequence (DNA): TGTGCCAGCAGTTCCCTCACAACAACTAATGAAAAACTGTTTTTT.